This TCR beta chain was identified during a study of CD8+CD57+ T cells in acquired aplastic anemia. Study-level background: Quantities of DNA derived from sorted CD4+ and CD8+ cells averaged 3.2 ug. Study results and caveats: Found in both controls and patients were 25 to 35 CD8+ CDR3 sequences.

Both TCR beta VDJ combination and CDR3 sequence profiling were carried out. Genomic DNA was the template for this profiling. Each CDR3 protein gets one entry after TCRdb re-called the reads with MiXCR. The table lists about 190,000 distinct CDR3 sequences, roughly half of them singletons, with over 7.5% in the top ten. The CDR3 runs to 14 residues. The V gene lost 3 bases and the J gene lost 6 bases, with 9 bases spanning the gap. Germline CDR1 SEHNR, CDR2 FQNEAQ (reference sequence). Note on this clonotype: Its antigen is still unknown.

Individuals selected for sequencing had exhibited CD8+CD57+ cell expansion on flow cytometry. All patients had severe acquired aplastic anemia. The sequence derives from a human donor with aplastic anemia. The sequencing input was sorted CD4+, CD8+, or CD8+CD57+ T cells (not recorded which) from PBMCs. The gene calls are TRBV7-9 and TRBJ1-6, with D unresolved. This chain's CDR3 is CASSLWTVNSPLHF. As DNA, the CDR3 is TGTGCCAGCAGCTTGTGGACGGTTAATTCACCCCTCCACTTT.